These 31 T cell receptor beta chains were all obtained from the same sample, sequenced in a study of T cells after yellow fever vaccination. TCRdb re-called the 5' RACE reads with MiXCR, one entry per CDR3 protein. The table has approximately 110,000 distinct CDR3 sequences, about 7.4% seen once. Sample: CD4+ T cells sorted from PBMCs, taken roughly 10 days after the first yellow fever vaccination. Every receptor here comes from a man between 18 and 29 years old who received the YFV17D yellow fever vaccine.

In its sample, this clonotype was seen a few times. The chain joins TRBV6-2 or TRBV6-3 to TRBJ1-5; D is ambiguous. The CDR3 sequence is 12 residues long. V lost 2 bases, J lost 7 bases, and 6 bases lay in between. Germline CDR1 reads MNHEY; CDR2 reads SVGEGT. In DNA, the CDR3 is TGTGCCAGCAGTTACAGGGAACAGCCCCAGCATTTT. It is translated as CASSYREQPQHF.

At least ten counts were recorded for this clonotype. Here the CDR3 reads CASSLWGPGDTQYF. CDR3 nucleotides: TGCGCCAGCAGCCTGTGGGGGCCAGGGGATACGCAGTATTTT. The chain links TRBV5-1 to TRBJ2-3, with D tentatively TRBD1 (6 bases). Looked up from germline, CDR1 is SGHRS and CDR2 is YFSETQ. The CDR3 sequence is 14 residues long. Trimming removed 4 bases at V and 6 bases at J, with 15 bases between.

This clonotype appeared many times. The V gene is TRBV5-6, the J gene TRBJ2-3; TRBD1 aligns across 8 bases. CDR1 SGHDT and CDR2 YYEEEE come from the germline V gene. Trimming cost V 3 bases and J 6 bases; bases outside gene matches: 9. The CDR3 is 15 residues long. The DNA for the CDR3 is TGTGCCAGCAGCTGGTTGACAGGGGCGCGGGATACGCAGTATTTT. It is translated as CASSWLTGARDTQYF.

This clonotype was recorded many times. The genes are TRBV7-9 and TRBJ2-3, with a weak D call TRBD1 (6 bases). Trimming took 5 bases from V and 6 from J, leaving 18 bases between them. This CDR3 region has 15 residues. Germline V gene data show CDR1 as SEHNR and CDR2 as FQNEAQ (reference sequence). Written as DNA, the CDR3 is TGTGCCAGCAGCCGCTTACAGGGTTCAGGGGATACGCAGTATTTT. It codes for CASSRLQGSGDTQYF.

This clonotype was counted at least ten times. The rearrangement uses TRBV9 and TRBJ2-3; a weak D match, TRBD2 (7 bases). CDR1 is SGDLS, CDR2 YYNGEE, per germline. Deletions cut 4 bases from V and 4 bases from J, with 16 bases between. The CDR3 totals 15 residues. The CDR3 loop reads CASSPREGVADTQYF. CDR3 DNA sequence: TGTGCCAGCAGCCCGAGGGAGGGGGTTGCAGATACGCAGTATTTT. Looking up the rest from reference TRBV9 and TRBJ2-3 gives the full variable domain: DSGVTQTPKHLITATGQRVTLRCSPRSGDLSVYWYQQSLDQGLQFLIQYYNGEERAKGNILERFSAQQFPDLHSELNLSSLELGDSALYFCASSPREGVADTQYFGPGTRLTVL.

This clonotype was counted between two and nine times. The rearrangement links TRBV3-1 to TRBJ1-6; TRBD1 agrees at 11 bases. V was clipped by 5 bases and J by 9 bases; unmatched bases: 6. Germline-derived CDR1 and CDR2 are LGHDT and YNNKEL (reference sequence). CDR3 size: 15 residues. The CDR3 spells CASSARDRGFSPLHF. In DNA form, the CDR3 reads TGTGCCAGCAGCGCTCGGGACAGGGGGTTTTCACCCCTCCACTTT. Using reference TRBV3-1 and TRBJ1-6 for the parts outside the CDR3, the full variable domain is DTAVSQTPKYLVTQMGNDKSIKCEQNLGHDTMYWYKQDSKKFLKIMFSYNNKELIINETVPNRFSPKSPDKAHLNLHINSLELGDSAVYFCASSARDRGFSPLHFGNGTRLTVT.

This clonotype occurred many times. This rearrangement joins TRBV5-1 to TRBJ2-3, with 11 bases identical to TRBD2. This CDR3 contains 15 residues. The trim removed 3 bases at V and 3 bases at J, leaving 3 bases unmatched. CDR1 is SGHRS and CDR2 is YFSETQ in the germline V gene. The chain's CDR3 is CASSSLAGGTDTQYF. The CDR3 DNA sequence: TGCGCCAGCAGCTCCCTAGCGGGGGGAACAGATACGCAGTATTTT.

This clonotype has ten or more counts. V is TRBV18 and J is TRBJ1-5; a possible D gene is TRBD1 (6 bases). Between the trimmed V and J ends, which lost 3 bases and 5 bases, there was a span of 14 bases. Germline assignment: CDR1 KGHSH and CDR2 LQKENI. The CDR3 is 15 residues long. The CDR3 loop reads CASSPTGGWDQPQHF. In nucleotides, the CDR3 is TGTGCCAGCTCACCGACAGGCGGGTGGGATCAGCCCCAGCATTTT.

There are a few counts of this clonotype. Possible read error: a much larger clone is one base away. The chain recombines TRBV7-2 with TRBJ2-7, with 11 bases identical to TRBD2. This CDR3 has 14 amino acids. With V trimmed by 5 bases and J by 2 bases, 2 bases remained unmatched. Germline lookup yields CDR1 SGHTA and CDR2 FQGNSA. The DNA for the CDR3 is TGTGCCAGCAGCCCTAGCGGGGGGACCTACGAGCAGTACTTC. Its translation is CASSPSGGTYEQYF.

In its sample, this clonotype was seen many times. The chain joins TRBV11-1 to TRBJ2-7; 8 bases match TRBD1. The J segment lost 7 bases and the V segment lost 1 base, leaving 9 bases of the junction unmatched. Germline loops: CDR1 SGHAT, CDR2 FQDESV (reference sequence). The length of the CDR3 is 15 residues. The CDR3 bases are TGTGCCAGCAGCTTAGGGACAGGGTCCCTTTGGGAGCAGTACGTC. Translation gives CASSLGTGSLWEQYV.

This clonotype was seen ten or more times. The CDR3 DNA sequence: TGTGCCAGCAGCTCGAGGACAGGAAAGATTCGCACAGATACGCAGTATTTT. Its protein product is CASSSRTGKIRTDTQYF. V and J are TRBV7-9 and TRBJ2-3; 7 bases fit TRBD1. This CDR3 spans 17 amino acids. Germline V gene lookup returns CDR1 SEHNR and CDR2 FQNEAQ (reference sequence). J lost 1 base, V lost 4 bases, and 11 bases had no gene match.

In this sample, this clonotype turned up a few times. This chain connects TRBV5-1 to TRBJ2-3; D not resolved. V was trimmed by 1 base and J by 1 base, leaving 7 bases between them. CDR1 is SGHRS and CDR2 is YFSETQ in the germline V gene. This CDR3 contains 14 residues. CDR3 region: CASSLFAGTDTQYF. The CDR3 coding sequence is TGCGCCAGCAGCTTGTTCGCGGGCACAGATACGCAGTATTTT.

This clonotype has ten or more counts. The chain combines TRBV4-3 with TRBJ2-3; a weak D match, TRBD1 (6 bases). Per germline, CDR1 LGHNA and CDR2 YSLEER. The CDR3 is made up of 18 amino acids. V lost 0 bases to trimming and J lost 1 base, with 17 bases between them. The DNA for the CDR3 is TGCGCCAGCAGCCAAGATCGCCAGGGGCTGATAGGCACAGATACGCAGTATTTT. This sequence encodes CASSQDRQGLIGTDTQYF.

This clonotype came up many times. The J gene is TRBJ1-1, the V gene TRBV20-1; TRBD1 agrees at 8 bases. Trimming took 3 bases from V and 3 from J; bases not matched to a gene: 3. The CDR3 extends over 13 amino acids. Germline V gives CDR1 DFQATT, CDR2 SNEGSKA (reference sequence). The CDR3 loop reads CSARDRADTEAFF. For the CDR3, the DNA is TGCAGTGCTAGGGACAGGGCGGACACTGAAGCTTTCTTT.

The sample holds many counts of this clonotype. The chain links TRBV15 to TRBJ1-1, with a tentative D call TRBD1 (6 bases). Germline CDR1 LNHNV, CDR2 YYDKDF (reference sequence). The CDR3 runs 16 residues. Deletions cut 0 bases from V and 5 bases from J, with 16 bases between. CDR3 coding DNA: TGTGCCACCAGCAGAGATTGGGGGGGCTTTTCGACTGAAGCTTTCTTT. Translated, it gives CATSRDWGGFSTEAFF.

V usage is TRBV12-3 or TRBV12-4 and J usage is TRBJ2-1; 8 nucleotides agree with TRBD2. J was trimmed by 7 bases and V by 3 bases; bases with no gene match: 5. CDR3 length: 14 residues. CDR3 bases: TGTGCCAGCAGTTTCTTCGGCGGGGGGAATGAGCAGTTCTTC. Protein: CASSFFGGGNEQFF.

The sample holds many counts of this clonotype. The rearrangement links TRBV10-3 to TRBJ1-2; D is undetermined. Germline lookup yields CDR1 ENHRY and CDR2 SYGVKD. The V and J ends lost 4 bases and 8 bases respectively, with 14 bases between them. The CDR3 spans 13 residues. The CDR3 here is CAISGDGYGGYTF. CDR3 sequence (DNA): TGTGCCATCAGTGGGGATGGTTATGGCGGCTACACCTTC.

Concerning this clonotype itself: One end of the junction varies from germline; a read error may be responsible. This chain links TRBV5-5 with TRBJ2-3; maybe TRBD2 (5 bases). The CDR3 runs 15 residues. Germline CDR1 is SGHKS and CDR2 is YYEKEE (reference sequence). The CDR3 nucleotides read TGTGCCAGCAGCCAGGACCACGCTAGCACAGATATGCAGTATTTT. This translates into CASSQDHASTDMQYF.

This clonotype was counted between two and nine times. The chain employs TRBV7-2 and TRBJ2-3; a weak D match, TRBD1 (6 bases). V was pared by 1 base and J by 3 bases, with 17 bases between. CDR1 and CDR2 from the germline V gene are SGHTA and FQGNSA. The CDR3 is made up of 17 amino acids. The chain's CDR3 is CASSLGRLNRVTDTQYF. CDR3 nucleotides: TGTGCCAGCAGCTTAGGACGATTGAACAGGGTAACAGATACGCAGTATTTT.

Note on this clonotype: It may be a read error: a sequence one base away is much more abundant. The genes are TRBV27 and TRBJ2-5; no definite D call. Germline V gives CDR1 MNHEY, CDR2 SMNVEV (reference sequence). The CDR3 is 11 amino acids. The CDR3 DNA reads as TGTACCAGCAGACATTCAGAGACCCAGTACTTC. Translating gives CTSRHSETQYF.

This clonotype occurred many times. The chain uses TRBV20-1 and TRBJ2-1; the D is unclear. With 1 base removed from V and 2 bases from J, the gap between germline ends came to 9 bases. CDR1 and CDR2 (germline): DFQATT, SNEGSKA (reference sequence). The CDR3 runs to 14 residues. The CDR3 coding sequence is TGCAGTGCTAGAGTCCCACCGCCCTACAATGAGCAGTTCTTC. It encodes CSARVPPPYNEQFF.

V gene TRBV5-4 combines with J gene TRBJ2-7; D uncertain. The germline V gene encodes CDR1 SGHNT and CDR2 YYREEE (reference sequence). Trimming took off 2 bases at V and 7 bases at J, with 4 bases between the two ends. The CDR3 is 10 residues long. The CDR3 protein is CASSLWEQYF. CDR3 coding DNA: TGTGCCAGCAGCTTATGGGAGCAGTACTTC.

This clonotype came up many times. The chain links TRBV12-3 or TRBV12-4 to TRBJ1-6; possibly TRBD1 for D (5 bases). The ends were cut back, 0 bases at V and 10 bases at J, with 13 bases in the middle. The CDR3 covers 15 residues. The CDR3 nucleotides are TGTGCCAGCAGTTTAGCGCAAAGGGGTCGGTCACCCCTCCACTTT. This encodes CASSLAQRGRSPLHF.

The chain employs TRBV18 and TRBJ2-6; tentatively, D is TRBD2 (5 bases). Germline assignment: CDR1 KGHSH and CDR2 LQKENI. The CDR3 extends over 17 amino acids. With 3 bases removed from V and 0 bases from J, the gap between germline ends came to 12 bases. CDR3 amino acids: CASSPRAATSGANVLTF. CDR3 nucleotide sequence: TGTGCCAGCTCACCGAGGGCAGCGACCTCTGGGGCCAACGTCCTGACTTTC.

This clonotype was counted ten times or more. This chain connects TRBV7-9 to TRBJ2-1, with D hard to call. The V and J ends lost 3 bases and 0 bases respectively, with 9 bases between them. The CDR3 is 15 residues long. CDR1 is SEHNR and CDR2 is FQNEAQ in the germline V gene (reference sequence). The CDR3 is CASSLELSSYNEQFF. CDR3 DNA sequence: TGTGCCAGCAGCTTGGAGCTAAGCTCCTACAATGAGCAGTTCTTC.

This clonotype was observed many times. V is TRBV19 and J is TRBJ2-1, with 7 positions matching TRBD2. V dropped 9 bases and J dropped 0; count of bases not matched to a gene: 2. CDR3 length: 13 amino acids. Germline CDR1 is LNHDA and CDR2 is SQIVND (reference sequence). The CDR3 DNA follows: TGTGCCAGCGGGGGGTACTCCTACAATGAGCAGTTCTTC. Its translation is CASGGYSYNEQFF.

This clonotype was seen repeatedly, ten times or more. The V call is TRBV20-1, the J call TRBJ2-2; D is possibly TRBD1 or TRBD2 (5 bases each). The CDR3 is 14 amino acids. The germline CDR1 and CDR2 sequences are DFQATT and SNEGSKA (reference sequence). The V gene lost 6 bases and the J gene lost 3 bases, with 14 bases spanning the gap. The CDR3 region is CSARRGAYTGELFF. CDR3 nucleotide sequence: TGCAGTGCCAGACGAGGGGCTTACACCGGGGAGCTGTTTTTT.

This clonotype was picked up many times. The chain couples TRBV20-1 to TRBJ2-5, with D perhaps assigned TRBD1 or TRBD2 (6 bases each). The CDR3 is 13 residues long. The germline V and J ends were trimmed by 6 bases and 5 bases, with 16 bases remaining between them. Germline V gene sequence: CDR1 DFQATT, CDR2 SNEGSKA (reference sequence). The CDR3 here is CSAPKGGPETQYF. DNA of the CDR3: TGCAGTGCCCCAAAGGGGGGCCCGGAGACCCAGTACTTC.

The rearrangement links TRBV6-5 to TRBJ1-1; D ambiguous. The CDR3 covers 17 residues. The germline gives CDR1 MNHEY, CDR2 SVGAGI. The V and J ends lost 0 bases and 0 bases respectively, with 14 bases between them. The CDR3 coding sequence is TGTGCCAGCAGTTACTCGGCTGCACAAACCATGAACACTGAAGCTTTCTTT. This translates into CASSYSAAQTMNTEAFF.

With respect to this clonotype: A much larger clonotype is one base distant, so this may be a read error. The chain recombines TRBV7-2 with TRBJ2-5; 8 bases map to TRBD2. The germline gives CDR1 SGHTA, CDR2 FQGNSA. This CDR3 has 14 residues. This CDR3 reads CAGSPGGYGETQYF. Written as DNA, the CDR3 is TGTGCCGGCAGCCCGGGGGGGTACGGAGAGACCCAGTACTTC.

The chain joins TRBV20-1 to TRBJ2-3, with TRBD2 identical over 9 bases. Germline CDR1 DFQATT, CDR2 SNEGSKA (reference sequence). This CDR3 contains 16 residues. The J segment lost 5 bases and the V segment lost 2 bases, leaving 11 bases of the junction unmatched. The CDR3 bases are TGCAGTGCTAGATTAGGCGGGGGGGCCGCGGTAGATACGCAGTATTTT. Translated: CSARLGGGAAVDTQYF.